The clone carrying this T cell receptor (beta chain) was observed many times. Its antigen is unknown. CDR1 is LGHDT and CDR2 is YNNKEL in the germline V gene (reference sequence). Unmatched junction bases numbered 7, after V lost 2 bases and J lost 12 bases. The CDR3 is made up of 12 amino acids. The data were obtained in a study of T-cell reconstitution after alpha-beta-depleted transplantation in children. Whole-study findings and limits: By about two months after transplant, alpha-beta T cells reportedly arose from several hundred graft clones that had expanded. At the one-year point after transplant, T-cell counts and TCRbeta diversity were found to come mostly from T cells that had been newly produced. Some patients owed their high day-60 TCRbeta diversity to surviving recipient T cells and thymic progenitors.

The TCRbeta library incorporated unique molecular identifiers. TCRdb reprocessed the PCR reads with MiXCR, giving one entry per CDR3 protein. The table records about 260,000 distinct CDR3 sequences, 8.2% of them present only once. V and J are TRBV3-1 and TRBJ2-7, with TRBD1 identical over 7 bases. The sequence was collected from a male patient aged 5 to 17 who had a stem cell transplant for acute lymphoblastic leukemia, so the T cells may come from the graft donor. The sequencing here drew on PBMCs, mostly from graft donor cells, taken 180 days after TCRalphabeta/CD19-depleted stem cell transplant. The CDR3: CASSQLGQELYF. As DNA, the CDR3 is TGTGCCAGCAGCCAACTCGGACAGGAACTGTACTTC.